Listed below are T cell receptor beta chains from one sample, sequenced in a study of T cell repertoires in cytomegalovirus infection. MiXCR, run by TCRdb on the reads, gives a single entry per CDR3 protein. The sample lists about 300,000 distinct CDR3 sequences; roughly a tenth were seen once. The material sequenced was PBMCs. These receptors were obtained from a human donor in good health (CMV status not recorded). Some clones in this sample may be carry-over from other donors' samples. CDR3s include the opening cysteine and the closing phenylalanine or tryptophan. A D gene is named only where the DNA matches it firmly. Clone size is not always given. Where it is, it says once, few, many or a class for expanded clones.

D gene	V gene	J gene	clone size	CDR3 protein	CDR3 DNA
TRBD1	TRBV4-1	TRBJ2-7	many	CASSSRTGGNYEQYF	TGCGCCAGCAGCTCCCGGACAGGGGGCAACTACGAGCAGTACTTC
-	TRBV5-4	TRBJ1-2	-	CASSNREGHGYTF	TGTGCCAGCAGCAACCGCGAGGGTCATGGCTACACCTTC
-	TRBV7-9	TRBJ1-2	many	CASSLEGDGYGYTF	TGTGCCAGCAGCTTAGAGGGGGACGGCTATGGCTACACCTTC
-	TRBV15	TRBJ2-3	many	CATSRDVGTQYF	TGTGCCACCAGCAGAGATGTGGGTACGCAGTATTTT
TRBD1	TRBV28	TRBJ1-5	many	CASRPGQGNQPQHF	TGTGCCAGCAGGCCGGGACAGGGTAATCAGCCCCAGCATTTT
-	TRBV7-2	TRBJ2-3	many	CASRRNGRSTDTQYF	TGTGCCAGCAGACGCAATGGTCGGAGCACAGATACGCAGTATTTT
-	TRBV7-2	TRBJ2-2	many	CASSPSFQGSGELFF	TGTGCCAGCAGCCCGTCATTCCAGGGGTCCGGGGAGCTGTTTTTT
-	TRBV2	TRBJ2-2	many	CATGTFNNGELFF	TGTGCCACCGGGACGTTTAACAACGGGGAGCTGTTTTTT
-	TRBV18	TRBJ2-7	-	CASSPRVGRGDATYEQYF	TGTGCCAGCTCACCACGGGTGGGGCGCGGGGACGCGACCTACGAGCAGTACTTC
-	TRBV12-3/TRBV12-4	TRBJ2-6	many	CASRDRDSSGANVLTF	TGTGCCAGCAGGGACCGTGACAGCTCTGGGGCCAACGTCCTGACTTTC
-	TRBV20-1	TRBJ1-4	-	CSASFGQVNEKLFF	TGCAGTGCTAGCTTCGGTCAGGTTAATGAAAAACTGTTTTTT
TRBD1	TRBV2	TRBJ2-3	many	CASPGQGSTDTQYF	TGTGCCAGCCCGGGACAGGGCAGCACAGATACGCAGTATTTT
-	TRBV5-6	TRBJ2-1	many	CASSLGIGQTNEQFF	TGTGCCAGCAGCTTGGGGATCGGACAGACTAATGAGCAGTTCTTC
-	TRBV7-2	TRBJ2-7	many	CASSLGGGTSYEQYF	TGTGCCAGCAGCTTAGGAGGGGGGACCTCCTACGAGCAGTACTTC
-	TRBV6-5	TRBJ1-5	once	CASSPFPTGWVQPQHF	TGTGCCAGCAGCCCTTTCCCGACAGGTTGGGTTCAGCCCCAGCATTTT
TRBD1	TRBV28	TRBJ1-6	many	CASRLGTGSRPLHF	TGTGCCAGCAGGTTGGGGACAGGGTCGAGACCCCTCCACTTT
-	TRBV7-2	TRBJ1-1	many	CASSLVGRTEAFF	TGTGCCAGCAGCTTAGTAGGGAGGACTGAAGCTTTCTTT
-	TRBV6-2/TRBV6-3	TRBJ1-1	-	CASSGDGNTEAFF	TGTGCCAGCAGCGGGGACGGGAACACTGAAGCTTTCTTT
TRBD2	TRBV11-3	TRBJ2-5	-	CASSPGLAGGRETQYF	TGTGCCAGCAGCCCCGGACTAGCGGGGGGGCGAGAGACCCAGTACTTC
-	TRBV6-2/TRBV6-3	TRBJ1-1	-	CASSSSSTEAFF	TGTGCCAGCAGTTCATCGAGCACTGAAGCTTTCTTT
-	TRBV20-1	TRBJ1-5	many	CSALDRVNQPQHF	TGCAGTGCTCTGGACAGAGTAAATCAGCCCCAGCATTTT
-	TRBV10-3	TRBJ2-1	many	CAISTGTNNEQFF	TGTGCCATCAGTACCGGGACAAACAATGAGCAGTTCTTC
TRBD1	TRBV19	TRBJ2-2	many	CASSPSRTGAGELFF	TGTGCCAGTAGTCCCTCCAGGACAGGGGCCGGGGAGCTGTTTTTT
TRBD1	TRBV29-1	TRBJ1-1	many	CSVPGQGNTEAFF	TGCAGCGTCCCGGGACAGGGGAACACTGAAGCTTTCTTT
TRBD1	TRBV28	TRBJ1-2	many	CASLIDRASYGYTF	TGTGCCAGCCTCATCGACAGGGCCTCCTATGGCTACACCTTC
-	TRBV12-3/TRBV12-4	TRBJ2-1	few	CASSPREKEFF	TGTGCCAGCAGTCCCCGGGAAAAGGAGTTCTTC
-	TRBV5-1	TRBJ1-3	many	CASSLRADPASGNTIYF	TGCGCCAGCAGCTTGAGGGCGGACCCCGCGTCTGGAAACACCATATATTTT
TRBD1	TRBV5-1	TRBJ1-1	many	CASSSDRGNTEAFF	TGCGCCAGCAGCTCGGACAGGGGGAACACTGAAGCTTTCTTT
TRBD2	TRBV7-2	TRBJ2-5	many	CASNSGGPSSETQYF	TGTGCCAGCAACTCGGGGGGGCCTTCGTCAGAGACCCAGTACTTC
-	TRBV20-1	TRBJ1-2	once	CSAISGTRGGYTF	TGCAGTGCTATTTCCGGGACCCGAGGAGGCTACACCTTC
-	TRBV28	TRBJ1-2	many	CASSLSGGYTF	TGTGCCAGCAGCCTCTCTGGGGGCTACACCTTC
TRBD2	TRBV6-2/TRBV6-3	TRBJ2-5	many	CASRPHGGTQETQYF	TGTGCCAGCAGACCCCACGGGGGGACCCAAGAGACCCAGTACTTC
TRBD1	TRBV28	TRBJ2-2	-	CASSLTGAGELFF	TGTGCCAGCAGCCTTACAGGGGCCGGGGAGCTGTTTTTT
-	TRBV28	TRBJ1-3	many	CASSLLLSGSGNTIYF	TGTGCCAGCAGTTTATTACTTTCGGGATCTGGAAACACCATATATTTT
-	TRBV5-1	TRBJ2-2	-	CASRRTGSEDTGELFF	TGCGCCAGTAGAAGAACGGGGTCTGAGGACACCGGGGAGCTGTTTTTT
TRBD2	TRBV6-5	TRBJ2-1	few	CASRTSGGRDEQFF	TGTGCCAGCAGAACTAGCGGGGGGAGGGATGAGCAGTTCTTC
-	TRBV7-8	TRBJ2-3	many	CASSSQATDTQYF	TGTGCCAGCAGCTCCCAAGCCACAGATACGCAGTATTTT
-	TRBV9	TRBJ2-1	many	CASSAQPGLATPIYNEQFF	TGTGCCAGCAGCGCCCAACCGGGACTTGCCACCCCCATCTACAATGAGCAGTTCTTC
-	TRBV7-9	TRBJ1-5	many	CASSKGGNHSNQPQHF	TGTGCCAGCAGCAAAGGGGGGAACCATAGCAATCAGCCCCAGCATTTT
-	TRBV20-1	TRBJ1-2	-	CSAGAGFPGYTF	TGCAGTGCTGGAGCGGGTTTCCCTGGCTACACCTTC
TRBD1	TRBV7-3	TRBJ2-2	many	CASSAGGLDTGELFF	TGTGCCAGCAGCGCAGGGGGCCTGGACACCGGGGAGCTGTTTTTT
-	TRBV20-1	TRBJ2-5	-	CSDTAGGRETQYF	TGCAGTGATACGGCCGGGGGTAGGGAGACCCAGTACTTC
TRBD1	TRBV4-3	TRBJ1-6	many	CASSQDGDRVFNSPLHF	TGCGCCAGCAGCCAAGATGGTGACAGGGTTTTCAATTCACCCCTCCACTTT
-	TRBV29-1	TRBJ1-5	many	CSVMVGRGAVLNQPQHF	TGCAGCGTTATGGTGGGGAGGGGGGCGGTTTTGAATCAGCCCCAGCATTTT
-	TRBV2	TRBJ1-2	many	CASTHSDPGQGYTF	TGTGCCAGCACCCACTCGGACCCTGGGCAGGGCTACACCTTC
-	TRBV10-3	TRBJ2-6	-	CAISESQVLTF	TGTGCCATCAGTGAGTCTCAAGTCCTGACTTTC
-	TRBV7-9	TRBJ1-6	many	CASSLGNVASPLHF	TGTGCCAGCAGCTTAGGGAACGTCGCATCACCCCTCCACTTT
TRBD1	TRBV20-1	TRBJ1-1	-	CSATKTGAGNTEAFF	TGCAGTGCTACTAAAACAGGGGCAGGGAACACTGAAGCTTTCTTT
-	TRBV6-5	TRBJ2-5	many	CASSIGGGGVGTQYF	TGTGCCAGCAGCATCGGAGGGGGCGGTGTTGGGACCCAGTACTTC
-	TRBV7-9	TRBJ2-1	-	CASIPARSPYNEQFF	TGTGCCAGCATCCCGGCCCGATCCCCCTACAATGAGCAGTTCTTC
-	TRBV28	TRBJ1-1	many	CASRIRRGGGNTEAFF	TGTGCCAGCAGAATCCGACGAGGGGGGGGGAACACTGAAGCTTTCTTT
-	TRBV7-2	TRBJ1-3	many	CASQLRVTDSGNTIYF	TGTGCCAGCCAGCTTAGAGTAACAGACTCTGGAAACACCATATATTTT
TRBD1	TRBV9	TRBJ2-1	few	CASSARGIVNEQFF	TGTGCCAGCAGCGCCAGGGGGATCGTCAATGAGCAGTTCTTC
TRBD2	TRBV19	TRBJ2-1	many	CASSMTSGGYNEQFF	TGTGCCAGTAGTATGACTAGCGGGGGTTACAATGAGCAGTTCTTC
-	TRBV29-1	TRBJ1-2	-	CTVVILRVDGYTF	TGCACCGTTGTCATTCTCCGGGTTGATGGCTACACCTTC
-	TRBV5-1	TRBJ1-5	-	CASSYRPGDQPQHF	TGCGCCAGCAGCTATCGACCAGGGGACCAGCCCCAGCATTTT
-	TRBV20-1	TRBJ1-5	-	CSARDPFTGVGNQPQHF	TGCAGTGCTAGAGATCCGTTTACAGGAGTGGGCAATCAGCCCCAGCATTTT
-	TRBV7-2	TRBJ2-1	many	CASSLDSGESFF	TGTGCCAGCAGCTTGGACTCGGGGGAGTCGTTCTTC